This TCR beta chain came from a study of T cells after posttransplantation cyclophosphamide. The data were produced by immunoSEQ multiplex PCR, yet TCRdb's version contains in-frame clones alone and is incomplete. The sample lists fewer than 20,000 clones, about 68% seen once, with 25% to 35% in the top ten. On this clone: Antigen specificity is unknown.

Points from the study as a whole: Recipient CMV seropositivity and CMV reactivation strongly tracked TRB clonality. Later blood repertoires were often dominated by clones from the donor CD8+ memory compartment. Blood and skin or GI T cell repertoires showed limited TRB overlap.

A marrow graft followed busulfan-fludarabine conditioning, with cyclophosphamide on days +3 and +4. Per the germline V gene, CDR1 is LNHDA and CDR2 is SQIVND (reference sequence). The V end lost 7 bases, the J end lost 5 bases, and 17 bases lay between the germline ends. The CDR3 totals 14 residues. This specimen was PBMCs, taken after an allogeneic stem cell transplant with post-transplant cyclophosphamide. This rearrangement joins TRBV19 to TRBJ1-1; D is undetermined. This clonotype was sampled from a young adult male patient who received an allogeneic stem cell transplant from a related donor, was CMV-positive, and had acute GVHD only. The T cells may partly be graft donor cells. The CDR3 DNA sequence: TGTGCCAGTACCCTTCTATCGGGGAAGACTGAAGCTTTCTTT. Translated, it gives CASTLLSGKTEAFF.